One and the same sample provided the 3 T cell receptor beta chains below, sequenced in a study of shared clonotypes between healthy human individuals. Clones were sequenced by immunoSEQ multiplex PCR, and TCRdb holds only the in-frame ones, with some missing. The data hold some 1 million clones, with approximately 68% observed a single time. The source material was memory CD4+ T cells sorted from blood. Documented subset: CD45RA-negative fraction. The receptors were gathered from a young man in good health.

The chain employs TRBV28 and TRBJ2-7; D is possibly TRBD2 (6 bases). Trimming stripped 4 bases from V and 0 bases from J, with 10 bases between. The germline V gene has CDR1 MDHEN and CDR2 SYDVKM. The CDR3 is 14 amino acids. The CDR3 sequence: CASSYGGSSYEQYF. The CDR3 DNA reads as TGTGCCAGCAGTTACGGGGGAAGCTCCTACGAGCAGTACTTC.

This clone was seen a single time. The CDR3 bases are TGTGCCAGCAGCTTACAGGGGATGGCTGGAAACACCATATATTTT. Its translation is CASSLQGMAGNTIYF. The chain carries TRBV7-2 and TRBJ1-3; D is perhaps TRBD1 (6 bases). Germline CDR1 reads SGHTA; CDR2 reads FQGNSA. The CDR3 contains 15 residues. Trimming pared 2 bases from V and 2 bases from J, leaving 10 bases between.

The V call is TRBV25-1, the J call TRBJ2-1, with 14 bases that match TRBD2. This CDR3 is built from 17 residues. Germline lookup yields CDR1 MGHDK and CDR2 SYGVNS. V trimming: 1 base; J trimming: 7 bases; junction bases outside the gene matches: 6. In DNA, the CDR3 is TGTGCCAGCAGTGAATGGCCGACTAGCGGGAGGGCAAATGAGCAGTTCTTC. It encodes CASSEWPTSGRANEQFF.